The entry below describes one TCR beta chain. The antigen remains undetermined. Trimming took 5 bases from V and 5 from J; bases not matched to a gene: 19. The CDR3 is made up of 18 amino acids. The record originates from a study of T cell repertoires in cytomegalovirus infection. Across the study: Well-studied HLA-B-restricted CMV epitopes were used in the study alongside recently identified HLA-C-restricted ones. CMV infection and matching HLA type were both indicated by public TCR beta signatures. Findings of the study overall: Of the TCR beta families, the public ones yielded a cumulative frequency that identified carriers of CMV plus the relevant HLA. CMV-specific HLA-C-restricted TCR beta clonotypes dominated the ex vivo response.

TCRdb independently ran MiXCR on the reads; one entry per CDR3 protein. The data hold some 940,000 distinct CDR3 sequences, with approximately 31% observed a single time. The V call is TRBV7-1, the J call TRBJ2-5; TRBD2 matches 8 bases. TRBV7-1 is an ORF, and what it does is uncertain. The source of this sequence is a human donor in good health (CMV status not recorded). Some clones in this sample may be carry-over from other donors' samples. This material consisted of cultured CD8+ T cells from PBMCs, taken from culture after CMV antigen stimulation. The CDR3 region is CASSATGGGLGGYETQYF. DNA of the CDR3: TGTGCCAGCAGCGCCACTGGCGGGGGGCTAGGGGGATACGAGACCCAGTACTTC.